This TCR beta chain was observed in a study of human T cells and chemical hapten exposure. This clonotype showed up just a few times. TCRdb reprocessed the RACE reads via MiXCR and lists one record per CDR3 protein. The profile shows fewer than 150,000 distinct CDR3 sequences, about 14% of them singletons. J gave up 8 bases and V 2 bases, and 14 bases lay outside the gene matches. The CDR3 is 17 residues long. The germline V gene encodes CDR1 SEHNR and CDR2 FQNEAQ (reference sequence). Noted time point: pre-sensitization, week 0. Specified treatment: therapeutic diphenylcyclopropenone sensitization with weekly scalp DPC.

Here the sequenced sample was whole blood, taken in connection with sensitization to the hapten diphenylcyclopropenone (DPC). V gene TRBV7-9 combines with J gene TRBJ1-2; 10 bases map to TRBD1. The TCR sequence derives from a woman under 30 with alopecia areata. Some clones in this sample may be carry-over from other donors' samples. CDR3 DNA: TGTGCCAGCAGCTTATCCCATGAGACAGGGGGCCGAGAAGGCTACACCTTC. Translation: CASSLSHETGGREGYTF.